These 9 T cell receptor beta chains came from one sample sequenced in a study of T cells in Graves' hyperthyroidism and ophthalmopathy. The CDR3 regions of TCR beta were amplified from RNA transcripts. The HTBI primer set served for first-round RT-PCR of the TCR CDR3. TCRdb itself ran the multiplex PCR reads through MiXCR, one entry per CDR3 protein. The table includes a few hundred thousand distinct CDR3 sequences, roughly 15% detected once. Sequencing input: blood. These receptors came from a woman in her thirties or forties with Graves' ophthalmopathy.

This clonotype was seen only a few times. The V gene is TRBV3-1, the J gene TRBJ1-5, with a possible D match to TRBD1 (5 bases). The V end was cut by 4 bases, the J end by 1 base, with 11 bases between. The CDR3 sequence is 15 residues long. Germline V gene lookup returns CDR1 LGHDT and CDR2 YNNKEL (reference sequence). In nucleotides, the CDR3 is TGTGCCAGCAGCCCTCGCCGGGACAGCAATCAGCCCCAGCATTTT. It specifies CASSPRRDSNQPQHF.

This clonotype showed up many times. The J gene is TRBJ1-1, the V gene TRBV18; 8 nucleotides align to TRBD1. The V and J ends lost 2 bases and 8 bases, in that order; junction bases with no gene match: 7. The CDR3 runs 14 residues. Germline-derived CDR1 and CDR2 are KGHSH and LQKENI. The CDR3 is CASSPTSDRAEAFF. In DNA form, the CDR3 reads TGTGCCAGCTCACCAACATCGGACAGGGCGGAAGCTTTCTTT.

Ten or more counts support this clonotype. V is TRBV20-1 and J is TRBJ1-1; the D is unclear. V lost 4 bases and J lost 1, with 7 bases in between. Germline V CDR1 and CDR2: DFQATT, SNEGSKA (reference sequence). CDR3 length: 12 amino acids. The CDR3, as DNA: TGCAGTGCTAACCGACAGAACACTGAAGCTTTCTTT. It is translated as CSANRQNTEAFF.

This clonotype has a handful of counts. The rearrangement joins TRBV7-9 to TRBJ2-2; TRBD2 agrees at 7 bases. Germline CDR1 reads SEHNR; CDR2 reads FQNEAQ (reference sequence). The CDR3 contains 12 residues. V was clipped by 8 bases and J by 3 bases; unmatched bases: 0. The CDR3 DNA sequence: TGTGCCAGCGGGGGGGACACCGGGGAGCTGTTTTTT. Translating gives CASGGDTGELFF.

This clonotype was picked up many times. The chain uses TRBV5-8 and TRBJ1-2, with 8 bases identical to TRBD1. With V trimmed by 4 bases and J by 7 bases, 12 bases remained unmatched. CDR1 is SGHTS and CDR2 is YDEGEE in the germline V gene. There are 15 residues in the CDR3. The CDR3 sequence is CASSQKAGGVSGYTF. The CDR3 nucleotides are TGTGCCAGCAGCCAAAAGGCAGGGGGCGTCTCTGGCTACACCTTC.

This clonotype was detected ten times or more. J is TRBJ2-3 and V is TRBV12-3 or TRBV12-4; D is unresolved. The ends were cut back, 5 bases at V and 1 base at J, with 10 bases in the middle. The CDR3 extends over 14 amino acids. In DNA, the CDR3 is TGTGCCAGCAGTGTAGGACGGCGCACAGATACGCAGTATTTT. This gives the protein CASSVGRRTDTQYF.

The table lists this clonotype with a few counts. The CDR3 coding sequence is TGTGCCAGCAGCTTTAGTGGGACTACAGATACGCAGTATTTT. Its protein product is CASSFSGTTDTQYF. The chain links TRBV7-9 to TRBJ2-3; TRBD2 is a possible D gene (6 bases). The CDR3 covers 14 residues. The V end was cut by 3 bases, the J end by 3 bases, with 10 bases between. CDR1 and CDR2 (germline): SEHNR, FQNEAQ (reference sequence).

This clonotype was detected many times. The genes are TRBV6-1 and TRBJ2-7, with 7 positions matching TRBD1. The V and J ends lost 7 bases and 6 bases, in that order; junction bases with no gene match: 12. Per germline, CDR1 MNHNS and CDR2 SASEGT. The length of the CDR3 is 14 residues. The CDR3 DNA is TGTGCCAGCATGTTCAACAGGGGAGTCGGCGAGCAGTACTTC. Protein sequence: CASMFNRGVGEQYF.

In this sample, this clonotype turned up many times. This sequence joins TRBV3-1 and TRBJ1-2; D gene unclear. Germline-derived CDR1 and CDR2 are LGHDT and YNNKEL (reference sequence). V was pared by 0 bases and J by 6 bases, with 11 bases between. CDR3 length equals 14 residues. Here the CDR3 reads CASSQDRNGNGYTF. CDR3 nucleotides: TGTGCCAGCAGCCAAGATCGAAATGGGAATGGCTACACCTTC.